The clone carrying this T cell receptor (beta chain) appeared a few times. Its specificity is not known. This sample stems from a study of T cell responses to AZD1222 COVID-19 vaccine. Study results and caveats: It should be noted that donors were predominantly white British and more often female, and clonal diversity was possibly underestimated.

After removal of 6 bases from V and 2 bases from J, the junction contained 10 bases not matched to a gene. CDR1 and CDR2 from the germline V gene are LNHDA and SQIVND (reference sequence). The CDR3 is 16 amino acids. TCRdb's table, derived via immunoSEQ multiplex PCR, lists solely in-frame clones and lacks some. Among about 180,000 clones listed, around 88% were seen once. The V and J genes are TRBV19 and TRBJ1-5; TRBD1 matches 7 bases. The clonotype originates from an adult in good health. The sample consisted of peripheral blood, taken on day 0 of AZD1222 vaccination. The CDR3 nucleotides read TGTGCCAGTAGCCCTCGGACAGGCTTGGGCAATCAGCCCCAGCATTTT. Its translation is CASSPRTGLGNQPQHF.